Below are 5 T cell receptor beta chains sequenced from a single sample in a study of blood T cell repertoires in COVID-19. Sequenced by immunoSEQ multiplex PCR; TCRdb stores in-frame clones only, minus some. Of 190,000 or so clones in the sample, about 85% were seen once. The sample comprised peripheral blood. The origin of the receptors is a man between 60 and 75 years old with COVID-19, enrolled during active disease.

The rearrangement joins TRBV5-1 to TRBJ2-7; 7 bases agree with TRBD1. There are 15 residues in the CDR3. V shed 4 bases, J shed 4 bases, and the junction held 11 bases outside the gene matches. Germline loops: CDR1 SGHRS, CDR2 YFSETQ. The CDR3 loop is CASSTRQGESYEQYF. The DNA for the CDR3 is TGCGCCAGCAGCACCAGACAGGGTGAATCGTACGAGCAGTACTTC.

V gene TRBV4-2 combines with J gene TRBJ2-5; 7 bases are shared with TRBD2. The CDR3 is 13 residues long. With 5 bases clipped from V and 3 bases from J, the junction kept 3 bases outside the gene matches. Germline V CDR1 and CDR2: LGHNA, YNFKEQ. This chain's CDR3 is CASSASGEETQYF. The CDR3 DNA is TGTGCCAGCAGCGCTAGCGGAGAAGAGACCCAGTACTTC.

This clone is a singleton in its sample. V is TRBV30 and J is TRBJ2-5; D remains ambiguous. Germline assignment: CDR1 GTSNPN and CDR2 SVGIG (reference sequence). The CDR3 has 15 amino acids. Trimming took 0 bases from V and 3 from J, leaving 14 bases between them. The CDR3 DNA reads TGTGCCTGGAGTGTACCAGCTTCAGGTGAAGAGACCCAGTACTTC. It specifies CAWSVPASGEETQYF.

J is TRBJ1-1 and V is TRBV4-2, with D maybe TRBD1 (5 bases). The V gene lost 0 bases and the J gene lost 5 bases, with 13 bases spanning the gap. Germline CDR1 reads LGHNA; CDR2 reads YNFKEQ. The CDR3 has 15 residues. Here the CDR3 DNA reads TGTGCCAGCAGCCAAGAGGGGAGGGGCGATACTGAAGCTTTCTTT. It translates to CASSQEGRGDTEAFF.

The rearrangement links TRBV6-2 or TRBV6-3 to TRBJ2-5, with 8 bases fitting TRBD1. The junction had 4 bases not matched to a gene; V was cut back by 5 bases and J by 5 bases. Germline V gene lookup returns CDR1 MNHEY and CDR2 SVGEGT. The CDR3 length is 13 residues. The CDR3 DNA reads as TGTGCCAGCAGTCGGGACAGGAGCGAGACCCAGTACTTC. Residues: CASSRDRSETQYF.